This TCR beta chain was sequenced during a study of blood T cell repertoires in COVID-19. At the level of the study: Samples representing acute and convalescent COVID-19 were sourced from the United States, Italy and Spain. T cells, B-cell-depleted T cells, or PBMCs supplied cDNA or gDNA.

Source study methods: Estimation of nucleated cell counts was performed using reference gene primer amplification. TCRdb's copy holds only in-frame clones and misses some; the assay was immunoSEQ multiplex PCR. V and J calls and clone size are copied from that table; D and trimming were computed from the DNA. The data contain some 75,000 clones, 85% to 90% of them singletons. The CDR3 runs to 15 residues. Unmatched junction bases numbered 5, after V lost 4 bases and J lost 1 base. Germline V CDR1 and CDR2: SGHDN, FVKESK. Sequencing input: peripheral blood. The source is a man between 60 and 70 years old with acute or convalescent COVID-19. V is TRBV14 and J is TRBJ2-7, with 9 bases aligning to TRBD2. CDR3 in amino acids: CASSPGTSSSYEQYF. The CDR3 bases are TGTGCCAGCAGCCCAGGGACTAGCAGTTCCTACGAGCAGTACTTC.